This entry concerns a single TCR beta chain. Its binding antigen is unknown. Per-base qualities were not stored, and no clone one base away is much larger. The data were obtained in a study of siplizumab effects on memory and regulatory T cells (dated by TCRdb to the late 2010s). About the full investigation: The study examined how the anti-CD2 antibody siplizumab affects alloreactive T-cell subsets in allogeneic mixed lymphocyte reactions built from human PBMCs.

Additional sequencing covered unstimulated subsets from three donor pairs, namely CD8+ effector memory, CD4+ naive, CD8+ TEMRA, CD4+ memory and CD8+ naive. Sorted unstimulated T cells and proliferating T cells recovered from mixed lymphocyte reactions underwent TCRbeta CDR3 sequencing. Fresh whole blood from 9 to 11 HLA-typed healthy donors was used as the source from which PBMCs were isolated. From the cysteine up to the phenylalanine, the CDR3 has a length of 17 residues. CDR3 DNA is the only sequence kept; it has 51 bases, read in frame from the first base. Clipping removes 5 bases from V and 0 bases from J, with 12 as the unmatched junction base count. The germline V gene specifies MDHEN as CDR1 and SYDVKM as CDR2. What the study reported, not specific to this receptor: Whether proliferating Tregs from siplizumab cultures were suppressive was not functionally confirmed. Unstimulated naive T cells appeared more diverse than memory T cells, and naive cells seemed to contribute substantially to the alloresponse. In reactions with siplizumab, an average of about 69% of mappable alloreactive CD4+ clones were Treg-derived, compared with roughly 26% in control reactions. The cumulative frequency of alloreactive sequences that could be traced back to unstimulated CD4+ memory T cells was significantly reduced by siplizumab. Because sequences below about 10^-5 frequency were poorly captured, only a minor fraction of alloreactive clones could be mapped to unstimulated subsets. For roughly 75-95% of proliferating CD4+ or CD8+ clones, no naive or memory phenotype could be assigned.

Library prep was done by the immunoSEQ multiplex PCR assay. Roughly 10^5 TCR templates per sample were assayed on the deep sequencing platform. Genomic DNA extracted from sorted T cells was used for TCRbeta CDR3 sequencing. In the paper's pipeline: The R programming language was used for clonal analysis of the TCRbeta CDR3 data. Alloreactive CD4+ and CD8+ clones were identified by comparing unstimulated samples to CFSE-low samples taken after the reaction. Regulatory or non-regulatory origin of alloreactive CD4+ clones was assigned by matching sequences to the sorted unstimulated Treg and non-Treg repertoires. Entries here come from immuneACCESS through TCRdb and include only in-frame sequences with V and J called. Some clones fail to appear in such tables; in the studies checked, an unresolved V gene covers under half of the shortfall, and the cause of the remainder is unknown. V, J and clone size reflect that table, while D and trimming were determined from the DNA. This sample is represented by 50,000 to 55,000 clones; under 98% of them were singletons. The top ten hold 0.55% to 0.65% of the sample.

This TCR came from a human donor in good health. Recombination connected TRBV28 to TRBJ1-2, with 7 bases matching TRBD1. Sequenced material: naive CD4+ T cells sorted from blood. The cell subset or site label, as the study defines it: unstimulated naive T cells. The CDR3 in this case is CASSIVSLGQTNYGYTF. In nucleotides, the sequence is TGTGCCAGCAGTATTGTGTCCCTGGGACAGACTAACTATGGCTACACCTTC.